Listed below are T cell receptor beta chains from one sample, sequenced in a study of regulatory T cells in long-lasting Graves disease. TCRdb independently ran MiXCR on the multiplex PCR reads; one entry per CDR3 protein. The sample lists 550,000 or so distinct CDR3 sequences, 12% seen once, with around 10% in the top ten. These data were likewise used in another study, on T cells in Graves' hyperthyroidism and ophthalmopathy.

The sample in question was peripheral blood mononuclear cells (PBMCs), obtained at new diagnosis, from a patient treated with antithyroid drugs. The receptors originated from a woman in her thirties with Graves disease. CDR3s include the opening cysteine and the closing phenylalanine or tryptophan. D genes are given only for firm matches. Only some rows state a clone size, as once, few, many or a class for expanded clones.

D gene,V gene,J gene,clone size,CDR3 protein,CDR3 DNA
-,TRBV12-3/TRBV12-4,TRBJ2-3,many,CASSLWLAGDDTQYF,TGTGCCAGCAGTTTGTGGTTGGCGGGCGATGATACGCAGTATTTT
TRBD1,TRBV2,TRBJ2-7,-,CASNTDRAFEQYF,TGTGCCAGCAACACGGACAGGGCGTTCGAGCAGTACTTC
-,TRBV6-1,TRBJ1-1,few,CASSTRAEAFF,TGTGCCAGCAGTACGAGGGCTGAAGCTTTCTTT
-,TRBV11-2,TRBJ1-1,many,CASSLGGGEAFF,TGTGCCAGCAGCTTAGGGGGCGGTGAAGCTTTCTTT
-,TRBV19,TRBJ1-1,few,CASSIDRAFEAFF,TGTGCCAGTAGTATAGATCGGGCTTTTGAAGCTTTCTTT
-,TRBV20-1,TRBJ2-2,-,CSARTGLYTGELFF,TGCAGTGCCAGGACTGGTTTATACACCGGGGAGCTGTTTTTT
-,TRBV27,TRBJ1-2,many,CASSLLNSNYGYTF,TGTGCCAGCAGTTTACTCAATTCTAACTATGGCTACACCTTC
-,TRBV28,TRBJ2-3,-,CAGSLRGGKDTQYF,TGTGCCGGCAGTTTGAGGGGCGGCAAAGATACGCAGTATTTT
-,TRBV15,TRBJ1-1,many,CATSSRQSLNTEAFF,TGTGCCACCAGCAGTAGACAGAGCCTGAACACTGAAGCTTTCTTT
-,TRBV10-2,TRBJ2-7,many,CASSGAGGPYEQYF,TGCGCCAGCAGTGGGGCGGGCGGACCCTACGAGCAGTACTTC
-,TRBV9,TRBJ2-1,few,CASSVAIGTYNEQFF,TGTGCCAGCAGCGTGGCAATCGGGACCTACAATGAGCAGTTCTTC
-,TRBV6-1,TRBJ1-2,-,CASSADYNYGYTF,TGTGCCAGCAGTGCAGACTATAACTATGGCTACACCTTC
-,TRBV25-1,TRBJ2-1,-,CASSGWAYNEQFF,TGTGCCAGCTCGGGGTGGGCTTACAATGAGCAGTTCTTC
-,TRBV29-1,TRBJ2-1,-,CSVTSSDTSSYNEQFF,TGCAGCGTTACTTCCTCGGACACGAGCTCCTACAATGAGCAGTTCTTC
-,TRBV5-1,TRBJ1-1,many,CASRLAKTEAFF,TGCGCCAGCAGGCTAGCTAAGACTGAAGCTTTCTTT
TRBD1,TRBV18,TRBJ1-4,-,CASSPQGANNEKLFF,TGTGCCAGCTCACCTCAGGGGGCAAATAATGAAAAACTGTTTTTT